This entry lists 23 T cell receptor beta chains sequenced from one sample in a study of CD8 T cells in Susac syndrome (dated by TCRdb to between 2018 and 2021). Receptors were amplified or captured by the immunoSEQ multiplex PCR assay. RNA was extracted using the RNeasy kit, and roughly 0.5 to 1 ug of the RNA was reverse transcribed with random hexamers. TCRdb cleaned the public reads at Q25 with fastp, built clones with MiXCR and kept in-frame beta chains. Rows with a matching CDR3 protein are joined into one entry that keeps the most common DNA and genes. For this sample there are hundreds of thousands of distinct CDR3 sequences; roughly 81% appear just once. Approximately 0.12% of the sample goes to the ten largest clones. Sequencing was done on a sample of CD8+ T cells from PBMCs. These receptor sequences come from a human donor with multiple sclerosis.

This chain joins TRBV9 and TRBJ2-5; the match to TRBD2 covers 8 bases. The CDR3 runs 17 residues. CDR1 is SGDLS and CDR2 is YYNGEE in the germline V gene. J gave up 4 bases and V 0 bases, and 11 bases lay outside the gene matches. The CDR3 is CASSVASGSYVPETQYF. As DNA, the CDR3 is TGTGCCAGCAGCGTAGCCAGCGGGAGTTACGTTCCAGAGACCCAGTACTTC.

For the CDR3, the DNA is TGTGCCTGGAGAGATGAAGTATATGGCTACACCTTC. Amino acid sequence: CAWRDEVYGYTF. The chain recombines TRBV30 with TRBJ1-2; D is ambiguous. The CDR3 length is 12 residues. V was cut by 3 bases and J by 5 bases, with 10 bases left in between. The germline CDR1 and CDR2 sequences are GTSNPN and SVGIG (reference sequence).

V is TRBV5-5 and J is TRBJ1-5; no firm D call. V shed 4 bases and J shed 5 bases, with 16 bases lying between them. The CDR3 covers 15 residues. The germline V gene encodes CDR1 SGHKS and CDR2 YYEKEE (reference sequence). This CDR3 reads CASSPRRGLDQPQHF. DNA for the CDR3: TGTGCCAGCAGCCCTCGGAGAGGGCTTGATCAGCCCCAGCATTTT.

The V call is TRBV2, the J call TRBJ2-2; 7 positions match TRBD2. Germline CDR1 SNHLY, CDR2 FYNNEI. The ends lost 6 bases at V and 2 bases at J; junction bases unmatched: 15. The CDR3 consists of 18 residues. The CDR3 loop is CASSYFIPGLPNTGELFF. The DNA for the CDR3 is TGTGCCAGCAGCTATTTTATTCCGGGACTACCTAACACCGGGGAGCTGTTTTTT.

This chain connects TRBV11-3 to TRBJ2-5; D is ambiguous. V gave up 5 bases and J gave up 5 bases, with 12 bases separating them. CDR1 is SGHNT and CDR2 is YENEEA in the germline V gene. The CDR3 consists of 13 residues. The CDR3 DNA follows: TGTGCCAGCAGCCGAGACACAGAGGAGACCCAGTACTTC. This encodes CASSRDTEETQYF.

V usage is TRBV6-6 and J usage is TRBJ2-1; D perhaps matches TRBD2 (6 bases). Trimming stripped 3 bases from V and 9 bases from J, with 6 bases between. CDR1 is MNHNY, CDR2 SVGAGI, per germline (reference sequence). The CDR3 covers 11 residues. CDR3 region: CASSYSGEQFF. The CDR3 DNA reads as TGTGCCAGCAGTTATAGCGGTGAGCAGTTCTTC.

The gene calls are TRBV11-2 and TRBJ2-7, with a tentative D call TRBD1 (6 bases). The CDR3 consists of 18 residues. Trimming pared 7 bases from V and 2 bases from J, leaving 27 bases between. Per the germline V gene, CDR1 is SGHAT and CDR2 is FQNNGV. CDR3 residues: CASTDSIAGAPTAYEQYF. CDR3 nucleotides: TGTGCCAGCACCGACAGCATAGCAGGGGCCCCTACAGCCTACGAGCAGTACTTC.

The chain has TRBV10-3 and TRBJ2-1; TRBD2 agrees at 9 bases. V was clipped by 11 bases and J by 5 bases; unmatched bases: 7. The germline gives CDR1 ENHRY, CDR2 SYGVKD. The CDR3 loop spans 13 amino acids. The CDR3 reads CALAASGDNEQFF. In nucleotides, the CDR3 is TGTGCCCTGGCGGCTAGCGGGGACAATGAGCAGTTCTTC.

Only one count was recorded for this clonotype. The genes are TRBV7-9 and TRBJ1-5, with 8 bases lining up with TRBD1. This CDR3 contains 16 residues. V was clipped by 3 bases and J by 5 bases; unmatched bases: 9. Germline CDR1 and CDR2: SEHNR and FQNEAQ (reference sequence). The CDR3 DNA sequence: TGTGCCAGCAGCTTCGGGACAGGCGAGAGGGATCAGCCCCAGCATTTT. Its protein product is CASSFGTGERDQPQHF. The full variable domain, with the rest looked up from reference TRBV7-9 and TRBJ1-5, is DTGVSQNPRHKITKRGQNVTFRCDPISEHNRLYWYRQTLGQGPEFLTYFQNEAQLEKSRLLSDRFSAERPKGSFSTLEIQRTEQGDSAMYLCASSFGTGERDQPQHFGDGTRLSIL.

The chain carries TRBV7-9 and TRBJ2-7, with 9 nucleotides matching TRBD1. The V gene end was trimmed by 5 bases and the J gene end by 4 bases; junction bases not matched to a gene: 12. The CDR3 consists of 16 residues. The germline CDR1 and CDR2 sequences are SEHNR and FQNEAQ (reference sequence). In DNA form, the CDR3 reads TGTGCCAGCAGCGCGGGGACAGGGTGGAGGTTTTACGAGCAGTACTTC. Amino acids: CASSAGTGWRFYEQYF.

This rearrangement joins TRBV12-5 to TRBJ2-7; D uncertain. The germline CDR1 and CDR2 sequences are LGHNT and FRNRAP. The CDR3 loop spans 12 amino acids. V was trimmed by 3 bases and J by 3 bases, leaving 6 bases between them. CDR3 nucleotides: TGTGCTAGTGGTTTTTCCCTCTACGAGCAGTACTTC. Its protein is CASGFSLYEQYF.

This clonotype showed up just once. CDR3 nucleotide sequence: TGTGCCACCTCAACCGGGACTAGCGGACCTTTCTCCTACGAGCAGTACTTC. It specifies CATSTGTSGPFSYEQYF. The genes are TRBV10-3 and TRBJ2-7; 11 positions match TRBD2. Unmatched junction bases numbered 14, after V lost 10 bases and J lost 0 bases. Germline CDR1 is ENHRY and CDR2 is SYGVKD. This CDR3 region has 17 residues.

Notes on this clonotype: At one boundary the junction diverges from the germline segment, which might be a read error. V gene TRBV9 combines with J gene TRBJ2-1; 16 bases line up with TRBD2. The CDR3 is 21 amino acids. From germline, CDR1 is SGDLS and CDR2 YYNGEE. CDR3 loop: CASTVAPTGLAGGGTYNEQFF. The CDR3 bases are TGTGCCAGCACCGTAGCCCCTACGGGACTAGCGGGAGGGGGGACCTACAATGAGCAGTTCTTC.

V usage is TRBV7-9 and J usage is TRBJ1-1, with a possible D match to TRBD1 (5 bases). Deletions cut 1 base from V and 6 bases from J, with 9 bases between. CDR1 is SEHNR, CDR2 FQNEAQ, per germline (reference sequence). The CDR3 contains 13 residues. As DNA, the CDR3 is TGTGCCAGCAGCTTAGTGAGCAGGGCTGAAGCTTTCTTT. Translated, it gives CASSLVSRAEAFF.

This rearrangement joins TRBV4-1 to TRBJ2-1; 7 bases are a match to TRBD2. This CDR3 comprises 13 residues. The trim removed 4 bases at V and 8 bases at J, leaving 5 bases unmatched. Germline CDR1 and CDR2: MGHRA and YSYEKL. In nucleotides, the CDR3 is TGCGCCAGCAGCCTGCCTGGGGGGGATGAGCAGTTCTTC. Protein: CASSLPGGDEQFF.

The chain uses TRBV27 and TRBJ2-5; possibly TRBD1 or TRBD2 for D (6 bases each). Germline lookup yields CDR1 MNHEY and CDR2 SMNVEV (reference sequence). The CDR3 has 13 residues. With 5 bases removed from V and 5 bases from J, the gap between germline ends came to 12 bases. The CDR3 coding sequence is TGTGCCAGCAGTCCCGGGGGACATGAGACCCAGTACTTC. Its translation is CASSPGGHETQYF.

The V and J genes are TRBV5-1 and TRBJ2-1, with TRBD2 matching 7 bases. This CDR3 has 16 residues. Germline CDR1 reads SGHRS; CDR2 reads YFSETQ. With V trimmed by 3 bases and J by 4 bases, 10 bases remained unmatched. The CDR3: CASSSRRERLYNEQFF. In nucleotides, the CDR3 is TGCGCCAGCAGCTCAAGGCGGGAGCGGCTGTACAATGAGCAGTTCTTC.

Only a few counts were recorded for this clonotype. The chain carries TRBV20-1 and TRBJ2-7; 8 positions agree with TRBD2. V dropped 4 bases and J dropped 7; count of bases not matched to a gene: 15. CDR3 length: 15 amino acids. Per germline, CDR1 DFQATT and CDR2 SNEGSKA (reference sequence). The CDR3: CSAMGGTSKDVEQYF. The CDR3 coding sequence is TGCAGTGCTATGGGAGGGACTAGTAAAGATGTGGAGCAGTACTTC.

This clonotype showed up just once. The chain couples TRBV15 to TRBJ1-4; D is undetermined. Germline lookup yields CDR1 LNHNV and CDR2 YYDKDF (reference sequence). The CDR3 consists of 16 residues. V was shortened by 2 bases and J by 4 bases, with 14 bases between the two germline ends. The CDR3 region is CATSRPTGGNNEKLFF. The DNA of the CDR3 is TGTGCCACCAGCAGACCGACCGGAGGGAATAATGAAAAACTGTTTTTT.

The rearrangement uses TRBV10-3 and TRBJ1-1; D might be TRBD1 (5 bases). This CDR3 is built from 14 residues. Trimming stripped 7 bases from V and 6 bases from J, with 18 bases between. The germline CDR1 and CDR2 sequences are ENHRY and SYGVKD. CDR3 region: CAIIGDRSWPEAFF. The CDR3, as DNA: TGTGCCATCATTGGGGACCGCTCCTGGCCTGAAGCTTTCTTT.

This sequence joins TRBV28 and TRBJ2-4; D is uncertain. Germline V CDR1 and CDR2: MDHEN, SYDVKM. V dropped 5 bases and J dropped 10 bases, with 21 bases sitting between them. CDR3 length: 15 amino acids. The CDR3 sequence is CASSTVQGPPRIQYF. The CDR3 DNA is TGTGCCAGCAGTACCGTCCAAGGTCCTCCAAGGATTCAGTACTTC.

The rearrangement joins TRBV30 to TRBJ1-1; D possibly corresponds to TRBD1 (6 bases). The length of the CDR3 is 16 residues. Germline V gene sequence: CDR1 GTSNPN, CDR2 SVGIG (reference sequence). The V gene lost 0 bases and the J gene lost 0 bases, with 14 bases spanning the gap. The CDR3 DNA reads TGTGCCTGGAGTGTACAAGTCAGGGGAATGAACACTGAAGCTTTCTTT. Translated, it gives CAWSVQVRGMNTEAFF.

V and J are TRBV27 and TRBJ2-5; D is undetermined. V was cut by 5 bases and J by 4 bases, with 14 bases left in between. In germline, CDR1 is MNHEY, CDR2 SMNVEV (reference sequence). The length of the CDR3 is 14 residues. CDR3 sequence reads: CASSTVTKTETQYF. The CDR3 region has the DNA TGTGCCAGCAGTACGGTAACAAAAACAGAGACCCAGTACTTC.